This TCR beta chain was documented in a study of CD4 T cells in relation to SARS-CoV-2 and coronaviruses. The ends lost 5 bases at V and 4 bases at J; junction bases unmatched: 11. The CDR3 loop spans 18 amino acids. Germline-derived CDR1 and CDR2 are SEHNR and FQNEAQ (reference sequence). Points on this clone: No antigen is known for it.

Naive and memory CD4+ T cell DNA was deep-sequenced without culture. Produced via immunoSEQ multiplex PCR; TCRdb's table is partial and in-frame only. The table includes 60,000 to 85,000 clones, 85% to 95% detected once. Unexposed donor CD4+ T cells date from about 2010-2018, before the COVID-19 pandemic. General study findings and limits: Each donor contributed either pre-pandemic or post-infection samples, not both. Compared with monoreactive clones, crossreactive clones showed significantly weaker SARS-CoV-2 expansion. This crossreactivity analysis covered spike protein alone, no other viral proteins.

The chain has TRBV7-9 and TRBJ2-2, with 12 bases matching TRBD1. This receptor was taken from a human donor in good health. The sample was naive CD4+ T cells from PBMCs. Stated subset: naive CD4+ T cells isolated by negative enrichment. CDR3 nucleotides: TGTGCCAGCAGCCAACTGCCGGGACAGGGGGCAGGCACCGGGGAGCTGTTTTTT. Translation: CASSQLPGQGAGTGELFF. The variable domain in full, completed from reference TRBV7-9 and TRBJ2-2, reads DTGVSQNPRHKITKRGQNVTFRCDPISEHNRLYWYRQTLGQGPEFLTYFQNEAQLEKSRLLSDRFSAERPKGSFSTLEIQRTEQGDSAMYLCASSQLPGQGAGTGELFFGEGSRLTVL.